This T cell receptor beta chain emerged from a study of shared T cell receptors in the human thymus. TCRdb's table, derived via immunoSEQ multiplex PCR, lists solely in-frame clones and lacks some. The table lists 700,000 to 750,000 clones, approximately 85% of them singletons, with approximately 0.01% in the top ten. Germline V gives CDR1 MDHEN, CDR2 SYDVKM. The ends lost 4 bases at V and 5 bases at J; junction bases unmatched: 8. The CDR3 runs 15 residues. These data are also associated with another study on human thymus T cells.

J is TRBJ1-5 and V is TRBV28, with TRBD1 identical over 7 bases. The sample was thymocytes. The source of this sequence is a girl younger than two with a congenital heart defect. For the CDR3, the DNA is TGTGCCAGCAGTTCTATAGGGGACAGAGATCAGCCCCAGCATTTT. Amino acids: CASSSIGDRDQPQHF. The entire variable domain, with the rest obtained from reference TRBV28 and TRBJ1-5, is as follows: DVKVTQSSRYLVKRTGEKVFLECVQDMDHENMFWYRQDPGLGLRLIYFSYDVKMKEKGDIPEGYSVSREKKERFSLILESASTNQTSMYLCASSSIGDRDQPQHFGDGTRLSIL.